The 11 T cell receptor beta chains below come from one sample, sequenced in a study of cytomegalovirus exposure and HLA in healthy donors. Primers: 60 Vbeta forward and 13 Jbeta reverse. Method: immunoSEQ multiplex PCR; TCRdb's copy keeps in-frame clones and lacks some. The sample consists of over 80,000 clones, approximately 71% of them appearing once. The sequencing input was PBMCs. Receptors were obtained from a woman aged 18-29 years in good health and CMV-seropositive.

The chain combines TRBV11-1 with TRBJ2-3, with 10 bases that match TRBD1. V gave up 3 bases and J gave up 6 bases; unmatched junction bases: 9. This CDR3 is 16 amino acids long. The V gene's germline CDR1 is SGHAT and CDR2 FQDESV (reference sequence). CDR3: CASSFSRTGGADTQYF. Here the CDR3 DNA reads TGTGCCAGCAGCTTCTCTCGGACAGGGGGTGCGGATACGCAGTATTTT.

The rearrangement links TRBV7-2 to TRBJ2-1, with 15 bases aligning to TRBD2. CDR1 is SGHTA and CDR2 is FQGNSA in the germline V gene. The J segment lost 5 bases and the V segment lost 6 bases, leaving 5 bases of the junction unmatched. The CDR3 sequence is 16 residues long. The CDR3 DNA reads as TGTGCCAGCAGGGATGGACTAGCGGGAGGGCACAATGAGCAGTTCTTC. Translating gives CASRDGLAGGHNEQFF.

The chain couples TRBV7-2 to TRBJ1-5; 10 nucleotides match TRBD1. Unmatched junction bases numbered 3, after V lost 1 base and J lost 3 bases. In germline, CDR1 is SGHTA, CDR2 FQGNSA. This CDR3 contains 16 residues. CDR3 sequence reads: CASSLVGTGDNQPQHF. CDR3 DNA: TGTGCCAGCAGCTTAGTAGGGACAGGGGACAATCAGCCCCAGCATTTT.

The chain employs TRBV14 and TRBJ2-7; 7 bases are shared with TRBD2. Germline V CDR1 and CDR2: SGHDN, FVKESK. V shed 0 bases and J 10 bases; nucleotides not matched to a gene: 6. The CDR3 is 13 amino acids. The CDR3 region is CASSQDLRGSQYF. CDR3 in DNA: TGTGCCAGCAGCCAAGATCTGCGGGGGTCACAGTACTTC.

The rearrangement joins TRBV2 to TRBJ2-6; 10 nucleotides match TRBD2. J lost 0 bases, V lost 5 bases, and 4 bases had no gene match. This CDR3 has 17 residues. Per germline, CDR1 SNHLY and CDR2 FYNNEI. As DNA, the CDR3 is TGTGCCAGCAGTCCTATAGCGGGGGGCTCTGGGGCCAACGTCCTGACTTTC. It codes for CASSPIAGGSGANVLTF. Looking up the rest from reference TRBV2 and TRBJ2-6 gives the full variable domain: EPEVTQTPSHQVTQMGQEVILRCVPISNHLYFYWYRQILGQKVEFLVSFYNNEISEKSEIFDDQFSVERPDGSNFTLKIRSTKLEDSAMYFCASSPIAGGSGANVLTFGAGSRLTVL.

The chain is built from TRBV4-1 and TRBJ1-2; D may be TRBD1 (6 bases). CDR3 length equals 14 residues. The germline CDR1 and CDR2 sequences are MGHRA and YSYEKL. V lost 1 base and J lost 3, with 9 bases in between. The DNA for the CDR3 is TGCGCCAGCAGCCAAGTGAGGACAGACTATGGCTACACCTTC. Translation: CASSQVRTDYGYTF.

This clone was found a few times. The gene calls are TRBV7-7 and TRBJ2-2, with 9 bases fitting TRBD1. Germline lookup yields CDR1 SSHAT and CDR2 FNYEAQ (reference sequence). J lost 0 bases, V lost 7 bases, and 6 bases had no gene match. The CDR3 extends over 16 amino acids. DNA for the CDR3: TGTGCCAGCAACCGGGGACAGGGTTCGAACACCGGGGAGCTGTTTTTT. Translating gives CASNRGQGSNTGELFF.

This clone was seen only once. The chain employs TRBV7-2 and TRBJ2-1, with a tentative D call TRBD2 (6 bases). Germline-derived CDR1 and CDR2 are SGHTA and FQGNSA. V shed 5 bases and J shed 4 bases, with 18 bases lying between them. The CDR3 is 16 amino acids. The DNA of the CDR3 is TGTGCCAGCAGCCTTTCGGGACTCGATACTTACAATGAGCAGTTCTTC. Translated: CASSLSGLDTYNEQFF.

The chain uses TRBV19 and TRBJ1-2; 10 bases line up with TRBD1. Trimming took 5 bases from V and 4 from J; bases not matched to a gene: 4. CDR3 size: 14 residues. CDR1 is LNHDA and CDR2 is SQIVND in the germline V gene (reference sequence). CDR3 residues: CASSGRDRGYGYTF. CDR3 bases: TGTGCCAGTAGTGGCCGGGACAGGGGCTATGGCTACACCTTC. Full variable domain (outside the CDR3, taken from reference TRBV19 and TRBJ1-2): DGGITQSPKYLFRKEGQNVTLSCEQNLNHDAMYWYRQDPGQGLRLIYYSQIVNDFQKGDIAEGYSVSREKKESFPLTVTSAQKNPTAFYLCASSGRDRGYGYTFGSGTRLTVV.

The CDR3: CASSPPSGYNEQFF. The CDR3 region has the DNA TGTGCCAGCAGCCCCCCTTCCGGTTACAATGAGCAGTTCTTC. The chain combines TRBV28 with TRBJ2-1, with D unclear. Looked up from germline, CDR1 is MDHEN and CDR2 is SYDVKM. Between the trimmed V and J ends, which lost 6 bases and 4 bases, there was a span of 13 bases. This CDR3 comprises 14 residues.

The gene calls are TRBV5-5 and TRBJ2-7; 9 positions match TRBD1. From germline, CDR1 is SGHKS and CDR2 YYEKEE (reference sequence). Trimming at V came to 6 bases and at J to 6 bases, leaving 10 bases not matched to a gene. CDR3 size: 14 residues. Written as DNA, the CDR3 is TGTGCCAGCACGAGACAGGGGGAGTGGGGCGAGCAGTACTTC. Amino acid sequence: CASTRQGEWGEQYF. The variable domain in full, with the rest retrieved from reference TRBV5-5 and TRBJ2-7, is DAGVTQSPTHLIKTRGQQVTLRCSPISGHKSVSWYQQVLGQGPQFIFQYYEKEERGRGNFPDRFSARQFPNYSSELNVNALLLGDSALYLCASTRQGEWGEQYFGPGTRLTVT.